The 16 T cell receptor beta chains in this list originate from one sample, sequenced in a study of cytomegalovirus exposure and HLA in healthy donors. Repertoires were generated with immunoSEQ multiplex PCR, while TCRdb's copy carries only in-frame clones and drops some. The sample contains approximately 100,000 clones, about 90% of which appear only once. Sequencing was done on a sample of PBMCs. The source is a man aged 18 to 29 in good health and CMV-seropositive.

This sequence joins TRBV7-2 and TRBJ2-5, with a weak D call TRBD1 (6 bases). There are 16 residues in the CDR3. CDR1 SGHTA and CDR2 FQGNSA come from the germline V gene. V lost 5 bases, J lost 2 bases, and 18 bases lay in between. The CDR3 region is CASSAYRDKSQETQYF. DNA for the CDR3: TGTGCCAGCAGCGCGTATCGGGACAAAAGTCAAGAGACCCAGTACTTC.

This chain uses TRBV10-2 with TRBJ2-5, with TRBD2 matching over 14 bases. The CDR3 is 17 residues long. V lost 0 bases and J lost 1; bases outside the gene matches: 1. CDR1 is WSHSY and CDR2 is SAAADI in the germline V gene. The CDR3 sequence: CASSESGLAGAQETQYF. The CDR3, as DNA: TGCGCCAGCAGTGAGTCGGGACTAGCGGGGGCCCAAGAGACCCAGTACTTC.

The V gene is TRBV9, the J gene TRBJ2-5, with TRBD1 identical over 11 bases. V was pared by 0 bases and J by 2 bases, with 3 bases of the junction left unmatched. This CDR3 has 16 residues. The germline V gene has CDR1 SGDLS and CDR2 YYNGEE. In nucleotides, the CDR3 is TGTGCCAGCAGCGTAGCTGGGGACAGGGGGCAAGAGACCCAGTACTTC. Translating it yields CASSVAGDRGQETQYF.

This chain connects TRBV7-2 to TRBJ2-3, with 9 nucleotides matching TRBD2. Looked up from germline, CDR1 is SGHTA and CDR2 is FQGNSA. Trimming cost V 5 bases and J 2 bases; bases outside gene matches: 8. This CDR3 comprises 16 residues. CDR3 residues: CASSPKVAGATDTQYF. The CDR3 coding sequence is TGTGCCAGCAGCCCGAAAGTAGCGGGGGCCACAGATACGCAGTATTTT. The variable domain in full, with the rest retrieved from reference TRBV7-2 and TRBJ2-3, is GAGVSQSPSNKVTEKGKDVELRCDPISGHTALYWYRQSLGQGLEFLIYFQGNSAPDKSGLPSDRFSAERTGGSVSTLTIQRTQQEDSAVYLCASSPKVAGATDTQYFGPGTRLTVL.

The chain links TRBV7-6 to TRBJ2-5, with 11 bases fitting TRBD2. Germline lookup yields CDR1 SGHVS and CDR2 FNYEAQ. V lost 5 bases and J lost 1; bases outside the gene matches: 24. The CDR3 has 22 residues. The CDR3 loop is CASSRPTLGDTSGGQTQETQYF. DNA for the CDR3: TGTGCCAGCAGCCGCCCTACATTAGGGGATACTAGCGGGGGCCAAACCCAAGAGACCCAGTACTTC.

As regards this clone: At one of its ends the junction is not consistent with the germline gene, which may arise from a read error. The DNA of the CDR3 is TGTGCCAGCAGTTTAGGTTTCGGGAGTTCCTTCGAGCAGTACTTC. This encodes CASSLGFGSSFEQYF. The chain employs TRBV28 and TRBJ2-7; the D gene is possibly TRBD2 (6 bases). Germline values: CDR1 MDHEN, CDR2 SYDVKM. The length of the CDR3 is 15 residues.

This rearrangement joins TRBV6-4 to TRBJ2-3, with a weak D call TRBD2 (6 bases). Germline V gene sequence: CDR1 MRHNA, CDR2 SNTAGT. CDR3 length equals 15 residues. Trimming removed 0 bases from V and 6 bases from J, with 13 bases in between. The CDR3 sequence is CASSDSTGAGDTQYF. CDR3 bases: TGTGCCAGCAGTGACTCGACGGGAGCCGGGGATACGCAGTATTTT.

Ten or more counts support this clone. The chain links TRBV28 to TRBJ2-7; D gene uncertain. This CDR3 spans 13 amino acids. Germline V gene sequence: CDR1 MDHEN, CDR2 SYDVKM. V shed 7 bases and J shed 0 bases, with 10 bases lying between them. DNA for the CDR3: TGTGCCAGCAATACAGAGACCTCCTACGAGCAGTACTTC. Its translation is CASNTETSYEQYF.

This sequence joins TRBV7-2 and TRBJ2-7; 9 bases are a match to TRBD2. After removal of 7 bases from V and 5 bases from J, the junction contained 6 bases not matched to a gene. This CDR3 region has 13 residues. Germline V gives CDR1 SGHTA, CDR2 FQGNSA. The CDR3 bases are TGTGCCAGCACCAAGGGACTAGCAGACGAGCAGTACTTC. This sequence encodes CASTKGLADEQYF. The full variable domain, completed using reference TRBV7-2 and TRBJ2-7, is GAGVSQSPSNKVTEKGKDVELRCDPISGHTALYWYRQSLGQGLEFLIYFQGNSAPDKSGLPSDRFSAERTGGSVSTLTIQRTQQEDSAVYLCASTKGLADEQYFGPGTRLTVT.

The V and J genes are TRBV7-2 and TRBJ2-3, with 10 bases fitting TRBD2. With 1 base clipped from V and 2 bases from J, the junction kept 3 bases outside the gene matches. Germline V gene sequence: CDR1 SGHTA, CDR2 FQGNSA. The CDR3 runs 16 residues. The CDR3 is CASSLGAGGPTDTQYF. DNA for the CDR3: TGTGCCAGCAGCTTAGGAGCGGGAGGGCCCACAGATACGCAGTATTTT.

This clone was detected only a few times. The chain combines TRBV6-1 with TRBJ2-3; TRBD2 agrees at 8 bases. Trimming at V came to 0 bases and at J to 1 base, leaving 3 bases not matched to a gene. Germline V gene lookup returns CDR1 MNHNS and CDR2 SASEGT. This CDR3 is 16 amino acids long. DNA for the CDR3: TGTGCCAGCAGTGAAGCGCCGGGGGGGGGCACAGATACGCAGTATTTT. This encodes CASSEAPGGGTDTQYF.

The chain is built from TRBV25-1 and TRBJ2-2, with 7 bases identical to TRBD1. There are 14 residues in the CDR3. The germline gives CDR1 MGHDK, CDR2 SYGVNS. V dropped 7 bases and J dropped 4; count of bases not matched to a gene: 6. The CDR3 loop is CASKETGLTGELFF. The CDR3, as DNA: TGTGCCAGCAAAGAGACAGGGCTCACCGGGGAGCTGTTTTTT.

This chain joins TRBV7-9 and TRBJ2-7; D is possibly TRBD1 (6 bases). The germline V and J ends were trimmed by 0 bases and 6 bases, with 12 bases remaining between them. From germline, CDR1 is SEHNR and CDR2 FQNEAQ (reference sequence). This CDR3 spans 14 amino acids. The CDR3 region has the DNA TGTGCCAGCAGCTTAGCGGCGAGAGGGGGCGAGCAGTACTTC. Protein sequence: CASSLAARGGEQYF.

The chain couples TRBV5-1 to TRBJ2-2; 8 nucleotides match TRBD2. Germline CDR1 is SGHRS and CDR2 is YFSETQ. After removal of 2 bases from V and 4 bases from J, the junction contained 1 base not matched to a gene. The CDR3 is 14 residues long. This CDR3 is CASSFTSGTGELFF. The CDR3 DNA sequence: TGCGCCAGCAGCTTCACTAGCGGCACCGGGGAGCTGTTTTTT.

The rearrangement uses TRBV6-4 and TRBJ2-3; the match to TRBD2 covers 8 bases. V was pared by 3 bases and J by 6 bases, with 8 bases of the junction left unmatched. The germline CDR1 and CDR2 sequences are MRHNA and SNTAGT. The CDR3 spans 15 residues. CDR3 bases: TGTGCCAGCAGTGAGGAAAGCGGGAGAGGGGATACGCAGTATTTT. Translated: CASSEESGRGDTQYF.

Remarks on this clone: The likely explanation is a read error, given a far larger clone one base away. The sample has other DNA sequences that encode this CDR3 too. J is TRBJ2-5 and V is TRBV7-2; TRBD1 matches 9 bases. Germline CDR1 is SGHTA and CDR2 is FQGNSA. The CDR3 totals 15 residues. Trimming cost V 5 bases and J 4 bases; bases outside gene matches: 8. CDR3 in DNA: TGTGCCAGCAGCCATGAGGGGACAGGGAGAGAGACCCAGTACTTC. This translates into CASSHEGTGRETQYF. Full variable domain (remainder filled in from reference TRBV7-2 and TRBJ2-5): GAGVSQSPSNKVTEKGKDVELRCDPISGHTALYWYRQSLGQGLEFLIYFQGNSAPDKSGLPSDRFSAERTGGSVSTLTIQRTQQEDSAVYLCASSHEGTGRETQYFGPGTRLLVL.